This TCR beta chain was recovered during a study of T cell repertoires in cytomegalovirus infection. Study-wide background: In public TCR beta signatures, there were indications of both CMV infection and matching HLA type. Study-wide points: Clonotype analysis showed dominance of the ex vivo response by HLA-C-restricted CMV-specific TCR beta clonotypes. Using cumulative public TCR beta family frequency, the authors identified those who carried CMV together with the relevant HLA.

CDR1 is LNHDA, CDR2 SQIVND, per germline (reference sequence). Trimming shortened V by 1 base and J by 1 base, and 20 bases separated the two germline ends. The CDR3 length is 18 residues. In this sample, this clonotype turned up a few times. What it binds is unknown. Using its own MiXCR run on the reads, TCRdb lists one record per CDR3 protein. The data show about a million distinct CDR3 sequences, roughly 30% seen once. This specimen consisted of cultured CD8+ T cells from PBMCs, obtained from culture after CMV antigen stimulation. The receptor's source is a human donor in good health (CMV status not recorded). Some clones in this sample may be carry-over from other donors' samples. This chain joins TRBV19 and TRBJ2-7; a possible D gene is TRBD2 (7 bases). The CDR3 reads CASSIAGGQYLTSYEQYF. The CDR3 nucleotides read TGTGCCAGTAGTATAGCGGGGGGCCAATACTTAACGTCCTACGAGCAGTACTTC.